One and the same sample provided the 20 T cell receptor beta chains below, sequenced in a study of shared T cell receptors in the human thymus. TCRdb's table, derived via immunoSEQ multiplex PCR, lists solely in-frame clones and lacks some. Found here are around 730,000 clones, approximately 85% of them singletons; the top ten hold about 0.011%. These data were also reused for a study on human thymus T cells.

Sequenced input: thymocytes. These TCRs come from a girl under three years old with a congenital heart defect.

The chain has TRBV5-4 and TRBJ2-7; D uncertain. V was trimmed by 0 bases and J by 0 bases, leaving 10 bases between them. Germline CDR1 SGHNT, CDR2 YYREEE (reference sequence). This CDR3 region has 15 residues. The CDR3 DNA reads TGTGCCAGCAGCTTGGGGCATATCTCCTCCTACGAGCAGTACTTC. Protein product: CASSLGHISSYEQYF.

The chain combines TRBV12-5 with TRBJ2-2; D gene unclear. The CDR3 is made up of 13 amino acids. The germline V and J ends were trimmed by 2 bases and 9 bases, with 10 bases remaining between them. Looked up from germline, CDR1 is LGHNT and CDR2 is FRNRAP. In DNA, the CDR3 is TGTGCTAGTGGTTTGCTCAGATCCCGGGAGCTGTTTTTT. Protein product: CASGLLRSRELFF.

This chain joins TRBV5-1 and TRBJ2-2, with D possibly matching TRBD1 (5 bases). The V gene lost 3 bases and the J gene lost 2 bases, with 14 bases spanning the gap. Germline CDR1 reads SGHRS; CDR2 reads YFSETQ. This CDR3 is 16 amino acids long. The CDR3 DNA follows: TGCGCCAGCAGCTCCAGGGTCCCCTCAAACACCGGGGAGCTGTTTTTT. Translated, it gives CASSSRVPSNTGELFF.

DNA for the CDR3: TGTGCCAGTGTATACAGTGGGAACGGGACAGGCCAGAACACTGAAGCTTTCTTT. Translated: CASVYSGNGTGQNTEAFF. V usage is TRBV19 and J usage is TRBJ1-1; the match to TRBD1 covers 8 bases. CDR3 length: 18 amino acids. The germline gives CDR1 LNHDA, CDR2 SQIVND (reference sequence). V dropped 8 bases and J dropped 1; count of bases not matched to a gene: 18.

Turning to this clone: The junction departs from the called germline gene at one end, perhaps through a read error. This chain joins TRBV6-7 and TRBJ1-1; 9 nucleotides agree with TRBD1. TRBV6-7 is known as an ORF, though its function is uncertain. The CDR3 has 18 residues. CDR3 DNA sequence: TGCCTCCCCCCGCGGGACAGGGAAATCTACTCTAAGGAGACTGAAGCTTTCTTT. Its protein product is CLPPRDREIYSKETEAFF.

The CDR3, as DNA: TGTGCCACCAGCCCCCAGGACAGGGATCATCAGCCCCAGCATTTT. Translated: CATSPQDRDHQPQHF. V usage is TRBV15 and J usage is TRBJ1-5, with 8 bases lining up with TRBD1. Germline-derived CDR1 and CDR2 are LNHNV and YYDKDF (reference sequence). The junction had 8 bases not matched to a gene; V was cut back by 5 bases and J by 5 bases. There are 15 residues in the CDR3.

This clone was observed a handful of times. CDR3 sequence: CASSLPNRQARNTEAFF. The CDR3 DNA reads as TGTGCCAGCAGTTTACCCAACAGACAGGCGCGGAACACTGAAGCTTTCTTT. V usage is TRBV28 and J usage is TRBJ1-1; possible D gene TRBD1, 6 bases. Deletions cut 2 bases from V and 1 base from J, with 17 bases between. Germline CDR1 is MDHEN and CDR2 is SYDVKM. This CDR3 is 17 amino acids long.

The table lists this clone with a few counts. The chain has TRBV9 and TRBJ1-6; no firm D call. Trimming stripped 6 bases from V and 7 bases from J, with 11 bases between. CDR1 is SGDLS, CDR2 YYNGEE, per germline. The CDR3 is 13 residues long. CDR3 loop: CASKSGSNSPLHF. CDR3 in DNA: TGTGCCAGCAAATCCGGGTCGAATTCACCCCTCCACTTT.

The rearrangement uses TRBV27 and TRBJ2-7; D possibly corresponds to TRBD1 (5 bases). Deletions cut 0 bases from V and 4 bases from J, with 13 bases between. Germline CDR1 and CDR2: MNHEY and SMNVEV (reference sequence). The CDR3 totals 15 residues. The CDR3 DNA follows: TGTGCCAGCAGTTTATCGAAGCAGGGTTGGTACGAGCAGTACTTC. Amino acids: CASSLSKQGWYEQYF.

This clone was picked up a small number of times. The chain recombines TRBV9 with TRBJ2-1, with a weak D call TRBD2 (5 bases). The CDR3 runs to 20 residues. The germline V gene encodes CDR1 SGDLS and CDR2 YYNGEE. V gave up 0 bases and J gave up 0 bases, with 22 bases separating them. The CDR3 DNA follows: TGTGCCAGCAGCGTAGCTGGGAGTGGGCGGCCAAGGAGCTCCTACAATGAGCAGTTCTTC. Its translation: CASSVAGSGRPRSSYNEQFF.

J is TRBJ1-2 and V is TRBV6-1; 7 bases match TRBD1. The ends lost 3 bases at V and 4 bases at J; junction bases unmatched: 11. The CDR3 runs to 16 residues. The germline V gene has CDR1 MNHNS and CDR2 SASEGT. CDR3 DNA: TGTGCCAGCAGTGACGTCATCTTCGGGACAGCCTATGGCTACACCTTC. Protein: CASSDVIFGTAYGYTF.

The chain uses TRBV19 and TRBJ2-3; 9 bases line up with TRBD1. The CDR3 consists of 15 residues. Germline values: CDR1 LNHDA, CDR2 SQIVND (reference sequence). V shed 4 bases and J 4 bases; nucleotides not matched to a gene: 6. DNA of the CDR3: TGTGCCAGTAGTAACCGGGACAGGGTCGCAGATACGCAGTATTTT. This codes for CASSNRDRVADTQYF.

This chain joins TRBV5-6 and TRBJ1-2; TRBD1 aligns across 8 bases. V gave up 3 bases and J gave up 4 bases; unmatched junction bases: 8. Germline V gene sequence: CDR1 SGHDT, CDR2 YYEEEE. This CDR3 is built from 15 residues. The CDR3 bases are TGTGCCAGCAGCTCGTGGGACAGGAGGTCCTATGGCTACACCTTC. This encodes CASSSWDRRSYGYTF.

The chain links TRBV4-1 to TRBJ2-1, with TRBD1 matching over 9 bases. The CDR3 has 16 amino acids. CDR1 and CDR2 (germline): MGHRA, YSYEKL. V dropped 0 bases and J dropped 9; count of bases not matched to a gene: 9. CDR3 nucleotides: TGCGCCAGCAGCCAAGACCGGGACAGGGTTCTCGGTGAGCAGTTCTTC. Translated, it gives CASSQDRDRVLGEQFF.

The V call is TRBV6-5, the J call TRBJ1-2; tentative D call: TRBD1 (6 bases). Germline CDR1 reads MNHEY; CDR2 reads SVGAGI. V was shortened by 4 bases and J by 7 bases, with 13 bases between the two germline ends. There are 13 residues in the CDR3. The CDR3 nucleotides read TGTGCCAGCAGTTCCCCAGGGGTAGGTGGCTACACCTTC. Its protein is CASSSPGVGGYTF.

The chain carries TRBV5-5 and TRBJ2-3, with TRBD1 identical over 7 bases. V shed 3 bases, J shed 5 bases, and the junction held 15 bases outside the gene matches. Germline V gene lookup returns CDR1 SGHKS and CDR2 YYEKEE (reference sequence). The CDR3 is made up of 17 amino acids. CDR3 DNA: TGTGCCAGCAGCTCCCACCCCGCAGGGGGAAAGATAGATACGCAGTATTTT. This codes for CASSSHPAGGKIDTQYF.

This clone has a single count. This sequence joins TRBV10-3 and TRBJ1-2; perhaps TRBD1 as D (6 bases). This CDR3 is 12 amino acids long. V dropped 8 bases and J dropped 8 bases, with 15 bases sitting between them. Germline CDR1 and CDR2: ENHRY and SYGVKD. The CDR3 is CAILRAQGGYTF. In DNA form, the CDR3 reads TGTGCCATCCTCAGGGCCCAGGGGGGCTACACCTTC.

The J gene is TRBJ1-2, the V gene TRBV9; D is possibly TRBD1 (5 bases). Germline V lookup: CDR1 SGDLS, CDR2 YYNGEE. With 4 bases removed from V and 8 bases from J, the gap between germline ends came to 18 bases. CDR3 length equals 14 residues. The DNA of the CDR3 is TGTGCCAGCAGCCCACCTGCCGCAGGGAGGGGCTACACCTTC. This translates into CASSPPAAGRGYTF.

The V call is TRBV5-6, the J call TRBJ2-7; possible D gene TRBD2, 6 bases. Germline V CDR1 and CDR2: SGHDT, YYEEEE. This CDR3 spans 15 amino acids. V gave up 5 bases and J gave up 3 bases, with 18 bases separating them. The CDR3 region has the DNA TGTGCCAGCAGACCCGGACCTGGCGGGGTCTACGAGCAGTACTTC. Protein: CASRPGPGGVYEQYF.

The rearrangement links TRBV27 to TRBJ1-1; 9 nucleotides agree with TRBD1. This CDR3 contains 14 residues. Germline values: CDR1 MNHEY, CDR2 SMNVEV (reference sequence). Trimming at V came to 8 bases and at J to 10 bases, leaving 14 bases not matched to a gene. The CDR3 nucleotides read TGTGCCAGCCGTCGACACATAACAGGGGGCTCAGCTTTCTTT. Translated: CASRRHITGGSAFF.